The 5 T cell receptor beta chains reported below all come from one sample, sequenced in a study of cytomegalovirus exposure and HLA in healthy donors. The PCR was carried out with 60 Vbeta primers and 13 Jbeta primers. The method was immunoSEQ multiplex PCR; TCRdb's version includes in-frame clones alone and lacks a portion of them. The sample includes 100,000 to 150,000 clones, around 72% of them seen just once. The sequenced sample was PBMCs. Receptors were obtained from a man aged 30 to 39 in good health and CMV-seronegative.

This clone was seen a single time. The gene calls are TRBV27 and TRBJ2-5; TRBD1 agrees at 12 bases. Germline CDR1 is MNHEY and CDR2 is SMNVEV (reference sequence). V lost 5 bases, J lost 7 bases, and 8 bases stayed unmatched. CDR3 size: 15 residues. CDR3 DNA sequence: TGTGCCAGCAGTGGGACAGGGGGCTACCTGGGGACCCAGTACTTC. Translated, it gives CASSGTGGYLGTQYF.

The rearrangement joins TRBV5-1 to TRBJ2-5; perhaps TRBD2 as D (6 bases). CDR3 size: 13 residues. Trimming cost V 4 bases and J 5 bases, with 12 bases left between them. The V gene's germline CDR1 is SGHRS and CDR2 YFSETQ. For the CDR3, the DNA is TGCGCCAGCAGCATGGATGGGGGGGAGACCCAGTACTTC. Amino acids: CASSMDGGETQYF.

The rearrangement joins TRBV5-1 to TRBJ2-5, with D perhaps TRBD1 (7 bases). The J call may be faulty, since TRBJ2-7 better matches the DNA end. CDR1 is SGHRS and CDR2 is YFSETQ in the germline V gene. CDR3 length equals 15 residues. CDR3 coding DNA: TGCGCCAGCAGCTGGGGAGACAGGGACTTCTACGAGCAGTACTTC. The encoded protein is CASSWGDRDFYEQYF.

The rearrangement joins TRBV6-1 to TRBJ2-1, with TRBD2 matching over 14 bases. Trimming at V came to 4 bases and at J to 10 bases, leaving 6 bases not matched to a gene. The CDR3 spans 15 residues. Germline V gene sequence: CDR1 MNHNS, CDR2 SASEGT. In DNA, the CDR3 is TGTGCCAGCAGTGCGACTAGCGGGGGGGCCTGGGAGCAGTTCTTC. Translated: CASSATSGGAWEQFF.

In its sample, this clone was seen a few times. The rearrangement uses TRBV27 and TRBJ1-2, with 8 positions matching TRBD1. This CDR3 has 13 amino acids. Trimming took 5 bases from V and 6 from J; bases not matched to a gene: 5. Germline V gives CDR1 MNHEY, CDR2 SMNVEV (reference sequence). The CDR3 nucleotides read TGTGCCAGCAGTGCAACAGGGGGGCATGGCTACACCTTC. Amino acids: CASSATGGHGYTF.